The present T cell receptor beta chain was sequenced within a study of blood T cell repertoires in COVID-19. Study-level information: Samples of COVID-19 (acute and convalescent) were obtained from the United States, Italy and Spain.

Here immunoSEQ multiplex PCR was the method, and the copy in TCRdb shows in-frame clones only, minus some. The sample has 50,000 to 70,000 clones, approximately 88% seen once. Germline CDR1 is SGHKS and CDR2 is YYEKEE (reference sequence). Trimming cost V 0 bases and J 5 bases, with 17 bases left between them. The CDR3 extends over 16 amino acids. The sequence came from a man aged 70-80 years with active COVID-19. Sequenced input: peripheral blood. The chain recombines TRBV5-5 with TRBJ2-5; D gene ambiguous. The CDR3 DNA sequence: TGTGCCAGCAGCTTGGGGCCCCAACTGAGGTGGGAGACCCAGTACTTC. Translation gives CASSLGPQLRWETQYF.